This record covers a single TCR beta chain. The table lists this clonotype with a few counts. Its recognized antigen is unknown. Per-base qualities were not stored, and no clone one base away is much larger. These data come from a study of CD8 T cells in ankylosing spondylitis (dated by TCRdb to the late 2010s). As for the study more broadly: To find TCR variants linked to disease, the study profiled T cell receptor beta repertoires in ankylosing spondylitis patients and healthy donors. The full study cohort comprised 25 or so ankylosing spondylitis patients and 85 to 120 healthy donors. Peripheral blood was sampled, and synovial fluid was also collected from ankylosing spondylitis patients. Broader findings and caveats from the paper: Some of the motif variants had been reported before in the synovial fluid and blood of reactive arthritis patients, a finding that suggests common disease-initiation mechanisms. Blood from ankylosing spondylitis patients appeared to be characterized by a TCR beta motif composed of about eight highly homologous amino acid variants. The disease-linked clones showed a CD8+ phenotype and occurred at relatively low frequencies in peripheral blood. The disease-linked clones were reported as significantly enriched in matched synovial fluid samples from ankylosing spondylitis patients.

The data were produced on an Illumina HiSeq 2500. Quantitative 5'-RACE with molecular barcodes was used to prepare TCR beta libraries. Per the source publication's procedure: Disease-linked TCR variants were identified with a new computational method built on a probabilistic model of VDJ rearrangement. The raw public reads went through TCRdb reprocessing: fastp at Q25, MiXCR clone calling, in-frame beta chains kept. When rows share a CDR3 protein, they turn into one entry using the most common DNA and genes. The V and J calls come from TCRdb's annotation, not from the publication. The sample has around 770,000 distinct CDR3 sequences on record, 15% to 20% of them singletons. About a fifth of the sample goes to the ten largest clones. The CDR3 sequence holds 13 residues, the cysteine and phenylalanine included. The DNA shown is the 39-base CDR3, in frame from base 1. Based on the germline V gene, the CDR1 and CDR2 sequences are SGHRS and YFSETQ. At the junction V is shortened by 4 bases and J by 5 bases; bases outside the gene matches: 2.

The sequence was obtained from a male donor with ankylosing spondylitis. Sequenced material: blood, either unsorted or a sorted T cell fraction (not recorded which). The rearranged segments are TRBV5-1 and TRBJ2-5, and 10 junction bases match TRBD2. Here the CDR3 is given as CASSNSGGETQYF. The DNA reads TGCGCCAGCAGCAATAGCGGGGGGGAGACCCAGTACTTC.